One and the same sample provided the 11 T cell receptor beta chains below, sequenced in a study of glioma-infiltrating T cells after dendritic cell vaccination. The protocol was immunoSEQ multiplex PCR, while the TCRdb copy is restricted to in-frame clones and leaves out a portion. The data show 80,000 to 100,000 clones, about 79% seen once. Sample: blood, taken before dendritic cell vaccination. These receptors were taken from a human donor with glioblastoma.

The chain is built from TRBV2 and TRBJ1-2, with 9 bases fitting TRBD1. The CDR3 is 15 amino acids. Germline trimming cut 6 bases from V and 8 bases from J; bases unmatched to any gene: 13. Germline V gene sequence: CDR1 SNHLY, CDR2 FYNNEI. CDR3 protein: CASRGARTGVWGYTF. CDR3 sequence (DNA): TGTGCCAGCAGGGGGGCTCGGACAGGGGTGTGGGGCTACACCTTC. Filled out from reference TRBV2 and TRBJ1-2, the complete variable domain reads EPEVTQTPSHQVTQMGQEVILRCVPISNHLYFYWYRQILGQKVEFLVSFYNNEISEKSEIFDDQFSVERPDGSNFTLKIRSTKLEDSAMYFCASRGARTGVWGYTFGSGTRLTVV.

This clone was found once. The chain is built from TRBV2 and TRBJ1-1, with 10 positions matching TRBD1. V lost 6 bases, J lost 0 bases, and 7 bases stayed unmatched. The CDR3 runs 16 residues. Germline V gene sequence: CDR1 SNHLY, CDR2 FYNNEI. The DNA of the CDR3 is TGTGCCAGCAGAAAGGCGGGACAGGGGATGAACACTGAAGCTTTCTTT. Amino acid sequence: CASRKAGQGMNTEAFF.

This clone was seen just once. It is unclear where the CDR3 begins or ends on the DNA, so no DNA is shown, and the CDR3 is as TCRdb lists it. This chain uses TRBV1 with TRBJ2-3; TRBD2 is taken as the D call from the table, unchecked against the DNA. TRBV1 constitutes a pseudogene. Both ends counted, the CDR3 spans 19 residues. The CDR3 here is CTSSHFEFGGGADTDTQYF.

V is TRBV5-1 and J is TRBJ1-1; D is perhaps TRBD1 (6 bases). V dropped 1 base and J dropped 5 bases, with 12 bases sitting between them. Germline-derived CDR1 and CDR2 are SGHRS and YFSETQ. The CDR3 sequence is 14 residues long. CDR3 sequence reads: CASSLSGAGTEAFF. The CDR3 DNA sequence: TGCGCCAGCAGCTTGTCAGGGGCAGGTACTGAAGCTTTCTTT.

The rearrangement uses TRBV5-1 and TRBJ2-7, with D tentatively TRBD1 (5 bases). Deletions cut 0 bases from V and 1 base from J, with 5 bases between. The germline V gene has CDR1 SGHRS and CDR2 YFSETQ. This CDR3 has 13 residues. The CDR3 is CASSLGQSYEQYF. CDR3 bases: TGCGCCAGCAGCTTGGGACAGTCCTACGAGCAGTACTTC.

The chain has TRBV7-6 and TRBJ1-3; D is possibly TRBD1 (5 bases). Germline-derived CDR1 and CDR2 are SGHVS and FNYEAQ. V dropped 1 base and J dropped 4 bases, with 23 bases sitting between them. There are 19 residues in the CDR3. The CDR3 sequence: CASSLVLGLAGGTGNTIYF. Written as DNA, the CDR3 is TGTGCCAGCAGCTTAGTTTTGGGGTTGGCCGGAGGGACCGGAAACACCATATATTTT.

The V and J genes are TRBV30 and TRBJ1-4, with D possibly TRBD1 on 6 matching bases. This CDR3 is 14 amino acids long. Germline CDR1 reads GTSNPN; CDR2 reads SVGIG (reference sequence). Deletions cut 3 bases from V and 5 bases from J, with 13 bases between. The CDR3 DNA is TGTGCCTGGAGCCCGGGACAAATAAATGAAAAACTGTTTTTT. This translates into CAWSPGQINEKLFF.

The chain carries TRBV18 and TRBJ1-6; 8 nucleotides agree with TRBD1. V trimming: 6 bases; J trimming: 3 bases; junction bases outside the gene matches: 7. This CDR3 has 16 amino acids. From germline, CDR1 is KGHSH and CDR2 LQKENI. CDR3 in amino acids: CASSAAGGGYNSPLHF. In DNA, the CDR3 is TGTGCCAGCTCCGCGGCAGGGGGCGGCTATAATTCACCCCTCCACTTT.

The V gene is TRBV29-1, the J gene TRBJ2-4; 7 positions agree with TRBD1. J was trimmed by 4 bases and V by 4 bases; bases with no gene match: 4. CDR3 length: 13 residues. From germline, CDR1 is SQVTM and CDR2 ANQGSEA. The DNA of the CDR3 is TGCAGCGTTGGTGAGGGGGCGAAAAACATTCAGTACTTC. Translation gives CSVGEGAKNIQYF. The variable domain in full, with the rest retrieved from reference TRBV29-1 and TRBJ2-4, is SAVISQKPSRDICQRGTSLTIQCQVDSQVTMMFWYRQQPGQSLTLIATANQGSEATYESGFVIDKFPISRPNLTFSTLTVSNMSPEDSSIYLCSVGEGAKNIQYFGAGTRLSVL.

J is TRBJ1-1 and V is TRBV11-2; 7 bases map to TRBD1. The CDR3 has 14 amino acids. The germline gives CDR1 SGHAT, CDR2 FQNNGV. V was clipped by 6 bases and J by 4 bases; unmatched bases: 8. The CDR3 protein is CASRRAGGSTEAFF. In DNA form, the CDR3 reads TGTGCCAGCAGGAGAGCAGGGGGGAGCACTGAAGCTTTCTTT.

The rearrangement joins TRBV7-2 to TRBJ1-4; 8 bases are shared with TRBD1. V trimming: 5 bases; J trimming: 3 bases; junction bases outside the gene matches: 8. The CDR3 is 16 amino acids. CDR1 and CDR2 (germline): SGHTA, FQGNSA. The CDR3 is CASSPSLTGANEKLFF. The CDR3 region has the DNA TGTGCCAGCAGCCCCAGCTTGACAGGGGCTAATGAAAAACTGTTTTTT.